A selection of T cell receptor beta chains follows, all from one sample in a study of read filtering for tumor transcriptome and immune sequencing. TCRdb independently ran MiXCR on the reads; one entry per CDR3 protein. The sample contains approximately 40,000 distinct CDR3 sequences, roughly 13% of which appear only once. The sample taken for sequencing was a population of CD138-negative cells sorted from bone marrow. The receptors derive from a donor at least 40 years old with multiple myeloma. Both conserved end residues are part of each CDR3. The order of the fields is clone size, J gene, V gene, D gene, CDR3 protein, CDR3 DNA. The D gene is left open where the match is weak. Clone size is not always given. Where it is, it says once, few, many or a class for expanded clones.

many | TRBJ2-1 | TRBV5-4 | - | CASSLGRYPSYNEQFF | TGTGCCAGCAGCTTGGGGCGGTACCCCTCCTACAATGAGCAGTTCTTC
many | TRBJ2-7 | TRBV25-1 | TRBD1 | CASSSDRRNEQYF | TGTGCCAGCAGTTCGGACAGGCGCAACGAGCAGTACTTC
many | TRBJ1-4 | TRBV7-9 | - | CASSSGQPGKLFF | TGTGCCAGCAGCTCAGGACAGCCTGGGAAACTGTTTTTT
many | TRBJ1-1 | TRBV7-9 | TRBD1 | CASSLQGGNTEAFF | TGTGCCAGCAGTCTACAGGGGGGGAACACTGAAGCTTTCTTT
many | TRBJ1-1 | TRBV4-1 | - | CASSYTFGQGAEVFF | -
many | TRBJ2-5 | TRBV20-1 | - | CSAREGSLGTQYF | TGCAGTGCTAGAGAGGGCAGCCTGGGGACCCAGTACTTC
many | TRBJ2-3 | TRBV5-1 | - | CASSLSTSTDTQYF | TGCGCCAGCAGCTTATCTACCAGCACAGATACGCAGTATTTT
medium-sized | TRBJ2-5 | TRBV4-3 | - | CASSQDMITQYF | TGCGCCAGCAGCCAAGATATGATAACCCAGTACTTC
- | TRBJ1-2 | TRBV28 | - | CASSFSDNYGYTF | TGTGCCAGCAGTTTTTCCGATAACTATGGCTACACCTTC
many | TRBJ2-1 | TRBV7-9 | TRBD2 | CASSYASGSNEQFF | TGTGCCAGCAGCTACGCTAGCGGGAGTAATGAGCAGTTCTTC
many | TRBJ1-1 | TRBV6-2/TRBV6-3 | - | CASSRGATEAFF | TGTGCCAGCAGCAGGGGTGCCACTGAAGCTTTCTTT
- | TRBJ2-3 | TRBV6-4 | TRBD2 | CASSDASGSTDTQYF | TGTGCCAGCAGTGACGCTAGCGGGAGCACAGATACGCAGTATTTT
- | TRBJ1-4 | TRBV20-1 | - | CSARPDSHEKPFF | TGCAGTGCTAGGCCGGACAGTCATGAAAAACCGTTTTTT
many | TRBJ2-1 | TRBV19 | TRBD2 | CASSSQRERYNEQFF | TGTGCCAGTAGTTCGCAGCGGGAAAGGTACAATGAGCAGTTCTTC
many | TRBJ2-1 | TRBV7-2 | - | CASSTGGASYNEQFF | TGTGCCAGCAGCACTGGGGGGGCCTCCTACAATGAGCAGTTCTTC
- | TRBJ1-1 | TRBV29-1 | TRBD1 | CSGRDRGGTEAFF | TGCAGCGGAAGGGACAGGGGTGGTACTGAAGCTTTCTTT